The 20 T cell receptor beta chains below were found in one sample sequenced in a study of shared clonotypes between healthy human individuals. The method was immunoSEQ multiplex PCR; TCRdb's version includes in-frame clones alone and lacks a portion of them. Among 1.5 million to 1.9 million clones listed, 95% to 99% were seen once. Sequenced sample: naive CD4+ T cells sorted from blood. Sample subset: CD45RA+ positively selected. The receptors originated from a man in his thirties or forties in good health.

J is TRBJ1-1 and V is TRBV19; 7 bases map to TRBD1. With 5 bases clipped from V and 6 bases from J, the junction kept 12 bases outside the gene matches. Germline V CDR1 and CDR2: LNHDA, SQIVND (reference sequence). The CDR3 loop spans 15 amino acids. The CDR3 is CASSAWGQPWAEAFF. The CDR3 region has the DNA TGTGCCAGTAGTGCCTGGGGACAGCCCTGGGCTGAAGCTTTCTTT. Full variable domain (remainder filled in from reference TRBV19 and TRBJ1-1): DGGITQSPKYLFRKEGQNVTLSCEQNLNHDAMYWYRQDPGQGLRLIYYSQIVNDFQKGDIAEGYSVSREKKESFPLTVTSAQKNPTAFYLCASSAWGQPWAEAFFGQGTRLTVV.

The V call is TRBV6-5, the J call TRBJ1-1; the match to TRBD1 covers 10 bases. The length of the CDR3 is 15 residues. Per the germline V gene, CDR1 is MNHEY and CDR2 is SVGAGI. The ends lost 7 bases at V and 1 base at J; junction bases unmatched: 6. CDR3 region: CASTKDRGPNTEAFF. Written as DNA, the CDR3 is TGTGCCAGCACCAAAGACAGGGGGCCGAACACTGAAGCTTTCTTT.

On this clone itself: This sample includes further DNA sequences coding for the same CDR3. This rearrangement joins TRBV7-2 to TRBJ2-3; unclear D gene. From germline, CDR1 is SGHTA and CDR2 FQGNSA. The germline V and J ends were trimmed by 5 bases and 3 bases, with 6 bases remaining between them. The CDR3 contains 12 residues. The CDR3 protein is CASSLGTDTQYF. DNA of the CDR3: TGTGCCAGCAGCCTCGGGACAGATACGCAGTATTTT.

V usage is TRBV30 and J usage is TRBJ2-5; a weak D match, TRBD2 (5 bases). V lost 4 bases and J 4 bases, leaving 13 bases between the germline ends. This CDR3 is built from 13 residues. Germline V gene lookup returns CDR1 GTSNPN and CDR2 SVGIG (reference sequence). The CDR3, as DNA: TGTGCCTGGAATACTAGGGCGGGAGAGACCCAGTACTTC. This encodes CAWNTRAGETQYF.

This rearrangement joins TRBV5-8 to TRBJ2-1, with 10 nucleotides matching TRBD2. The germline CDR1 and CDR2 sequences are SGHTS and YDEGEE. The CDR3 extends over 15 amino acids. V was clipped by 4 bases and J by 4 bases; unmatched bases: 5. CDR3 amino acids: CASSQGLAAYNEQFF. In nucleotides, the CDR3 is TGTGCCAGCAGCCAAGGACTAGCGGCATACAATGAGCAGTTCTTC.

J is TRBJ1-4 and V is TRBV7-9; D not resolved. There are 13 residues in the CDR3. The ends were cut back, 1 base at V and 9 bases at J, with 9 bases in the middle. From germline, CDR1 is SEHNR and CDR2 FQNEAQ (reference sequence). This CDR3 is CASSLDSVKKLFF. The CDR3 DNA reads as TGTGCCAGCAGCTTAGATAGTGTGAAAAAACTGTTTTTT.

The CDR3 loop reads CASSLGARNTDTQYF. The CDR3 DNA is TGTGCCAGCAGCTTGGGGGCCAGGAACACAGATACGCAGTATTTT. The chain joins TRBV7-9 to TRBJ2-3; D possibly corresponds to TRBD1 (6 bases). V was cut by 3 bases and J by 2 bases, with 12 bases left in between. Germline CDR1 SEHNR, CDR2 FQNEAQ (reference sequence). The CDR3 contains 15 residues. Variable domain in full (rest from reference TRBV7-9 and TRBJ2-3): DTGVSQNPRHKITKRGQNVTFRCDPISEHNRLYWYRQTLGQGPEFLTYFQNEAQLEKSRLLSDRFSAERPKGSFSTLEIQRTEQGDSAMYLCASSLGARNTDTQYFGPGTRLTVL.

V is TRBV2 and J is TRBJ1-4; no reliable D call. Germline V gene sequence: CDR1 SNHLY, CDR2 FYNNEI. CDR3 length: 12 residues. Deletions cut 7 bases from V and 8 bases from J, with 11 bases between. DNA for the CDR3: TGTGCCAGCACGTTGAGTAGAGAAAAACTGTTTTTT. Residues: CASTLSREKLFF.

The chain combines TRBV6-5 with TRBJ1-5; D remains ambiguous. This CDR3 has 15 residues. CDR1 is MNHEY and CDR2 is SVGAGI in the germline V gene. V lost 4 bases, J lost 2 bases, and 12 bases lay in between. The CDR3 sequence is CASSSLGSGNQPQHF. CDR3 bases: TGTGCCAGCAGTTCACTAGGGTCCGGCAATCAGCCCCAGCATTTT.

The chain's CDR3 is CASSLDRGGYEQYF. The CDR3 DNA reads as TGCGCCAGCAGCTTGGACAGGGGGGGATACGAGCAGTACTTC. The V and J genes are TRBV5-1 and TRBJ2-7; a weak D match, TRBD1 (8 bases). This CDR3 comprises 14 residues. Germline V gene sequence: CDR1 SGHRS, CDR2 YFSETQ. Trimming cost V 0 bases and J 4 bases, with 11 bases left between them. The whole variable domain, remainder taken from reference TRBV5-1 and TRBJ2-7, is KAGVTQTPRYLIKTRGQQVTLSCSPISGHRSVSWYQQTPGQGLQFLFEYFSETQRNKGNFPGRFSGRQFSNSRSEMNVSTLELGDSALYLCASSLDRGGYEQYFGPGTRLTVT.

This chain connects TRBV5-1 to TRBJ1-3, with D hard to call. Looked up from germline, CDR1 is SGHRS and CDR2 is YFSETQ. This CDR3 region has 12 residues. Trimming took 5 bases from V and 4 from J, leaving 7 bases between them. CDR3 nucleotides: TGCGCCAGCAGTAACACAGGAAACACCATATATTTT. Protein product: CASSNTGNTIYF.

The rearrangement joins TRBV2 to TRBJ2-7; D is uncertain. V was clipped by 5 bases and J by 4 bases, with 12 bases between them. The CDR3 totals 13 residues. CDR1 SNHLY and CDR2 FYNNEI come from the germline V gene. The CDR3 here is CASSYQPGYEQYF. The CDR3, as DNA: TGTGCCAGCAGTTACCAACCGGGTTACGAGCAGTACTTC.

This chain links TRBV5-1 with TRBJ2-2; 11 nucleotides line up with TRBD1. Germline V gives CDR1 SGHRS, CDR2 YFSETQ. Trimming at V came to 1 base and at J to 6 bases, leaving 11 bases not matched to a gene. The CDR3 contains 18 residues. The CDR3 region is CASSLSSGTGGGSGELFF. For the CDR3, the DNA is TGCGCCAGCAGCTTGAGTTCCGGGACAGGGGGAGGATCCGGGGAGCTGTTTTTT.

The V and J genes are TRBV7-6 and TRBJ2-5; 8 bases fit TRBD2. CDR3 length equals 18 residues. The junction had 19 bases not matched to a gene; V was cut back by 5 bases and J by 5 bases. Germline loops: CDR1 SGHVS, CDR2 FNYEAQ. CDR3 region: CASSLSGSITRGQETQYF. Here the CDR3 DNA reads TGTGCCAGCAGCCTGAGCGGGAGTATAACCCGGGGGCAGGAGACCCAGTACTTC.

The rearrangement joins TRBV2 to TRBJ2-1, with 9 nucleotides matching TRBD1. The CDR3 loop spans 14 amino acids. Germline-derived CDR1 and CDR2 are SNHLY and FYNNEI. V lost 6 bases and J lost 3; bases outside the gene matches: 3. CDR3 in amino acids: CASSWDRDYNEQFF. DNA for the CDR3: TGTGCCAGCAGCTGGGACAGGGACTACAATGAGCAGTTCTTC.

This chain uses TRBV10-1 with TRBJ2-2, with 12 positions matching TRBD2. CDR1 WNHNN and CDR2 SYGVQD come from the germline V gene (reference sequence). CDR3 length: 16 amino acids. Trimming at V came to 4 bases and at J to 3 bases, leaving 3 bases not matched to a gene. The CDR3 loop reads CASSGLAGVDTGELFF. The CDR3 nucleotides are TGCGCCAGCAGTGGACTAGCGGGAGTAGACACCGGGGAGCTGTTTTTT.

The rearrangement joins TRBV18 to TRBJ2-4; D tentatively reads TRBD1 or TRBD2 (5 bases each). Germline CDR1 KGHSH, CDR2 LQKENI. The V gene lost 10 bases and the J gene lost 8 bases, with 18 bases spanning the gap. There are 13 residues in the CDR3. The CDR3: CATGEGPRDIQYF. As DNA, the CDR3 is TGTGCCACCGGCGAGGGGCCGAGGGACATTCAGTACTTC.

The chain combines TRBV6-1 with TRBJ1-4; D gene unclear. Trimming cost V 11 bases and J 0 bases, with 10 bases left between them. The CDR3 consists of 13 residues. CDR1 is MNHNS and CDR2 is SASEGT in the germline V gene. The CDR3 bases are TGTGCCGCAACTCGAACAACTAATGAAAAACTGTTTTTT. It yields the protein CAATRTTNEKLFF.

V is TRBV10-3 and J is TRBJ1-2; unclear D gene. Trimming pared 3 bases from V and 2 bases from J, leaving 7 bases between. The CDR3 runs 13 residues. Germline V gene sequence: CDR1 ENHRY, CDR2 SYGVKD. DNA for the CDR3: TGTGCCATCAGTGAAGAGCAGAACTATGGCTACACCTTC. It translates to CAISEEQNYGYTF.

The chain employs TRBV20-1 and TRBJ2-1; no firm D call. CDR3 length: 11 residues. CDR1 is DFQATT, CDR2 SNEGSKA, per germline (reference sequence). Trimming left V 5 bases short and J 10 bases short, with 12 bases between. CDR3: CSAGPLGEQFF. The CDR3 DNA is TGCAGTGCTGGCCCGCTAGGGGAGCAGTTCTTC.